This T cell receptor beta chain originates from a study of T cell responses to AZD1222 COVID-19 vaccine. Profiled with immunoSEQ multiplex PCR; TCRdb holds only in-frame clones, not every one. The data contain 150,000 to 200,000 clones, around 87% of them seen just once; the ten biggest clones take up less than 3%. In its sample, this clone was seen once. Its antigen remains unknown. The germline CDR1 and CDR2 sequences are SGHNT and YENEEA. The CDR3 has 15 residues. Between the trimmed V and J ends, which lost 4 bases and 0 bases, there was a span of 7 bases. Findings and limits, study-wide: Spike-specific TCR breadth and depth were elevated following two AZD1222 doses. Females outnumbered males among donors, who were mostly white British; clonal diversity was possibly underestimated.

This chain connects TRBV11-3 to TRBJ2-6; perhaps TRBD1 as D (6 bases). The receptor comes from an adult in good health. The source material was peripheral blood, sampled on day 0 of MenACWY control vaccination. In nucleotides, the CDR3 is TGTGCCAGCAGCTGGGGGCCCTCTGGGGCCAACGTCCTGACTTTC. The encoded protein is CASSWGPSGANVLTF.